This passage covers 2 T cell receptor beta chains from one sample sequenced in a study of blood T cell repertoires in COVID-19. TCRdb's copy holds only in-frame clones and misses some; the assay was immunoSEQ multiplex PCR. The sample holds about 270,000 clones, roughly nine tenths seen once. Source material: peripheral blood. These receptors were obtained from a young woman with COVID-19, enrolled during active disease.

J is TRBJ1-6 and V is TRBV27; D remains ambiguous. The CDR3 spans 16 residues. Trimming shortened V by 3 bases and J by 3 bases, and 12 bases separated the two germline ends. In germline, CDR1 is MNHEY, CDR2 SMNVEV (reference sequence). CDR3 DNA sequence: TGTGCCAGCAGTTTTCAGGCCAACCTCTATAATTCACCCCTCCACTTT. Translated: CASSFQANLYNSPLHF.

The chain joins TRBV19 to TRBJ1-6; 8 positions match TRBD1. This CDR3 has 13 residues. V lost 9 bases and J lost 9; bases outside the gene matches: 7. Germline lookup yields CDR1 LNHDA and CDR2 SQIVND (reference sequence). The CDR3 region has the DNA TGTGCCAGCTCGGACAGGGTGGTTTCACCCCTCCACTTT. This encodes CASSDRVVSPLHF. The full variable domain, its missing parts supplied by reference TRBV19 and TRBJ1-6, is DGGITQSPKYLFRKEGQNVTLSCEQNLNHDAMYWYRQDPGQGLRLIYYSQIVNDFQKGDIAEGYSVSREKKESFPLTVTSAQKNPTAFYLCASSDRVVSPLHFGNGTRLTVT.